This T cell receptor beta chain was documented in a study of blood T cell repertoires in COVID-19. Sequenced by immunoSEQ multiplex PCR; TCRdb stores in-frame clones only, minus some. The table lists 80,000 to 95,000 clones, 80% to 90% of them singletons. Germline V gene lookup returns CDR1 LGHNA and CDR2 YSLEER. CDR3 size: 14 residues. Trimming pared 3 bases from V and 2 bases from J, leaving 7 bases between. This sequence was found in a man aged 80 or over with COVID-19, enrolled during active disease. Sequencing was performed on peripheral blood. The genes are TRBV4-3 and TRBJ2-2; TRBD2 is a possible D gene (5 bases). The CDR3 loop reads CASSHLANTGELFF. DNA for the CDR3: TGCGCCAGCAGCCATCTAGCAAACACCGGGGAGCTGTTTTTT.